Below are 5 T cell receptor beta chains sequenced from a single sample in a study of blood T cell repertoires in COVID-19. Clones were sequenced by immunoSEQ multiplex PCR, and TCRdb holds only the in-frame ones, with some missing. The table records hundreds of thousands of clones, approximately 86% of them present only once. Source material: peripheral blood. These receptors came from a man aged 55 to 70 with acute or convalescent COVID-19.

The CDR3 reads CASSFPPGGLRGQQETQYF. DNA of the CDR3: TGTGCCAGCAGCTTTCCTCCTGGTGGCTTGCGGGGACAGCAAGAGACCCAGTACTTC. The chain couples TRBV7-9 to TRBJ2-5; D might be TRBD1 (7 bases). V gave up 3 bases and J gave up 2 bases, with 25 bases separating them. Germline values: CDR1 SEHNR, CDR2 FQNEAQ (reference sequence). The CDR3 is 19 residues long.

The V and J genes are TRBV7-9 and TRBJ1-2; no clear D gene. V lost 7 bases and J lost 8, with 20 bases in between. The CDR3 length is 14 residues. CDR1 is SEHNR and CDR2 is FQNEAQ in the germline V gene (reference sequence). Written as DNA, the CDR3 is TGTGCCAGCAACCCGTTGTCCCCTTCTGAGGGCTACACCTTC. Translation: CASNPLSPSEGYTF.

The rearrangement links TRBV5-1 to TRBJ2-2; 8 bases line up with TRBD2. The germline gives CDR1 SGHRS, CDR2 YFSETQ. V was clipped by 0 bases and J by 5 bases; unmatched bases: 3. The CDR3 runs to 15 residues. In nucleotides, the CDR3 is TGCGCCAGCAGCTTGGCTCGGGGGGGTACCGGGGAGCTGTTTTTT. Translating gives CASSLARGGTGELFF.

The V and J genes are TRBV11-2 and TRBJ2-5; 7 bases map to TRBD2. Germline CDR1 SGHAT, CDR2 FQNNGV. Unmatched junction bases numbered 13, after V lost 5 bases and J lost 13 bases. This CDR3 contains 13 residues. DNA for the CDR3: TGTGCCAGCAGCCCCTTGGTATCGGGGGGTCCGTACTTC. It codes for CASSPLVSGGPYF.

Only one count was recorded for this clone. The CDR3 DNA follows: TGTGCCAGCAGTCGCGGGGACCTCTCCTACAATGAGCAGTTCTTC. Translation: CASSRGDLSYNEQFF. The chain recombines TRBV5-4 with TRBJ2-1; D may be TRBD2 (6 bases). The V and J ends lost 5 bases and 0 bases respectively, with 12 bases between them. Germline V gene data show CDR1 as SGHNT and CDR2 as YYREEE (reference sequence). The CDR3 consists of 15 residues.